The 22 T cell receptor beta chains presented below share a single source sample, sequenced in a study of T-cell memory formation after mild COVID-19. A single record per CDR3 protein comes from TCRdb applying MiXCR to the 5' RACE reads. The sample consists of 190,000 or so distinct CDR3 sequences, roughly a tenth of them appearing once. Sequencing was done on a sample of PBMCs or a T cell subset sorted from them (not recorded which). Receptors were obtained from a man aged 18 to 30 who had mild COVID-19 (a few samples of this study predate the infection). Cell type and time point are not known.

This chain connects TRBV19 to TRBJ2-5; TRBD1 might be the D (6 bases). The germline V gene encodes CDR1 LNHDA and CDR2 SQIVND (reference sequence). Trimming stripped 4 bases from V and 2 bases from J, with 11 bases between. The CDR3 covers 14 residues. The CDR3 coding sequence is TGTGCCAGTAGTACCTGGACAGAGCAAGAGACCCAGTACTTC. It yields the protein CASSTWTEQETQYF. The full variable domain, rest sourced from reference TRBV19 and TRBJ2-5, is DGGITQSPKYLFRKEGQNVTLSCEQNLNHDAMYWYRQDPGQGLRLIYYSQIVNDFQKGDIAEGYSVSREKKESFPLTVTSAQKNPTAFYLCASSTWTEQETQYFGPGTRLLVL.

The rearrangement joins TRBV9 to TRBJ2-1; 7 bases are a match to TRBD2. Germline CDR1 reads SGDLS; CDR2 reads YYNGEE. The V gene end was trimmed by 3 bases and the J gene end by 7 bases; junction bases not matched to a gene: 13. The CDR3 is made up of 16 amino acids. The CDR3 sequence: CASSDLSGAAGNEQFF. The CDR3 nucleotides read TGTGCCAGCAGCGACCTAAGCGGGGCGGCGGGAAATGAGCAGTTCTTC. Drawing the rest from reference TRBV9 and TRBJ2-1, the complete variable domain is DSGVTQTPKHLITATGQRVTLRCSPRSGDLSVYWYQQSLDQGLQFLIQYYNGEERAKGNILERFSAQQFPDLHSELNLSSLELGDSALYFCASSDLSGAAGNEQFFGPGTRLTVL.

The rearrangement uses TRBV7-9 and TRBJ1-1; D is uncertain. The length of the CDR3 is 13 residues. Trimming pared 5 bases from V and 4 bases from J, leaving 11 bases between. Germline values: CDR1 SEHNR, CDR2 FQNEAQ (reference sequence). The CDR3 DNA is TGTGCCAGCAGCCAATCGGTGGGCACTGAAGCTTTCTTT. Its protein is CASSQSVGTEAFF.

This chain links TRBV27 with TRBJ2-3, with 7 bases matching TRBD1. With V trimmed by 4 bases and J by 8 bases, 3 bases remained unmatched. CDR1 is MNHEY, CDR2 SMNVEV, per germline (reference sequence). The CDR3 covers 12 residues. The CDR3 DNA is TGTGCCAGCAGTTCGCCAGGGGGTACGCAGTATTTT. It is translated as CASSSPGGTQYF.

This clonotype was seen a handful of times. The chain carries TRBV19 and TRBJ2-6; D is ambiguous. This CDR3 has 15 amino acids. Germline-derived CDR1 and CDR2 are LNHDA and SQIVND (reference sequence). V lost 5 bases and J lost 0, with 8 bases in between. The CDR3 here is CASSRLLSGANVLTF. CDR3 sequence (DNA): TGTGCCAGTAGTCGCCTCCTCTCTGGGGCCAACGTCCTGACTTTC.

The chain uses TRBV7-2 and TRBJ2-5; TRBD2 aligns across 7 bases. V was clipped by 3 bases and J by 4 bases; unmatched bases: 5. Germline CDR1 and CDR2: SGHTA and FQGNSA. This CDR3 region has 14 residues. Here the CDR3 reads CASSFGAGRETQYF. CDR3 coding DNA: TGTGCCAGCAGCTTTGGAGCGGGGCGAGAGACCCAGTACTTC.

This clonotype has only a few counts. The rearrangement joins TRBV6-2 or TRBV6-3 to TRBJ1-1, with a tentative D call TRBD1 (6 bases). V gave up 7 bases and J gave up 5 bases, with 17 bases separating them. The CDR3 loop spans 14 amino acids. CDR1 is MNHEY, CDR2 SVGEGT, per germline. CDR3 loop: CASTERGARTEAFF. CDR3 DNA sequence: TGTGCCAGCACCGAAAGGGGGGCCAGGACTGAAGCTTTCTTT.

This clonotype was observed a few times. The V and J genes are TRBV5-1 and TRBJ2-1; TRBD2 matches at 14 bases. The CDR3 totals 16 residues. Trimming took 0 bases from V and 8 from J; bases not matched to a gene: 4. The V gene's germline CDR1 is SGHRS and CDR2 YFSETQ. This CDR3 is CASSLGLAGGQDEQFF. The DNA of the CDR3 is TGCGCCAGCAGCTTGGGACTAGCGGGGGGGCAGGATGAGCAGTTCTTC.

This clonotype has a handful of counts. The genes are TRBV7-3 and TRBJ2-3; weak D call: TRBD1 (6 bases). CDR3 length: 15 amino acids. Germline V gene lookup returns CDR1 SGHTA and CDR2 FQGTGA. Trimming shortened V by 4 bases and J by 2 bases, and 13 bases separated the two germline ends. The CDR3 sequence: CASSSAGAATDTQYF. The CDR3 region has the DNA TGTGCCAGCAGCTCGGCAGGGGCGGCCACAGATACGCAGTATTTT.

This clonotype turned up a few times. J is TRBJ2-2 and V is TRBV6-2 or TRBV6-3; D gene ambiguous. The CDR3 loop spans 13 amino acids. Trimming stripped 1 base from V and 7 bases from J, with 7 bases between. Germline V gives CDR1 MNHEY, CDR2 SVGEGT. CDR3 nucleotides: TGTGCCAGCAGTTACTTTGGGATCGGGGAGCTGTTTTTT. This translates into CASSYFGIGELFF.

This clonotype has a count of ten or more. This sequence joins TRBV5-5 and TRBJ2-7; possible D gene TRBD1, 6 bases. Germline loops: CDR1 SGHKS, CDR2 YYEKEE (reference sequence). V gave up 0 bases and J gave up 2 bases, with 9 bases separating them. This CDR3 has 14 residues. The CDR3 is CASSLEDSPYEQYF. The CDR3 coding sequence is TGTGCCAGCAGCTTGGAGGACAGTCCCTACGAGCAGTACTTC.

This clonotype has only a few counts. V is TRBV7-2 and J is TRBJ2-5; the match to TRBD1 covers 7 bases. CDR1 and CDR2 (germline): SGHTA, FQGNSA. Trimming at V came to 6 bases and at J to 5 bases, leaving 12 bases not matched to a gene. The CDR3 is 15 amino acids. Here the CDR3 reads CASRQTGRIAETQYF. Here the CDR3 DNA reads TGTGCCAGCAGGCAGACAGGGAGAATTGCGGAGACCCAGTACTTC.

The sample holds a few counts of this clonotype. The V call is TRBV3-1, the J call TRBJ1-2; D may be TRBD1 (6 bases). The CDR3 runs to 16 residues. Trimming pared 4 bases from V and 4 bases from J, leaving 19 bases between. Per the germline V gene, CDR1 is LGHDT and CDR2 is YNNKEL (reference sequence). The CDR3 bases are TGTGCCAGCAGCCCGCCCGGGGGCCCGATTCTCTATGGCTACACCTTC. This codes for CASSPPGGPILYGYTF.

The V call is TRBV6-5, the J call TRBJ2-1; perhaps TRBD2 as D (6 bases). Germline values: CDR1 MNHEY, CDR2 SVGAGI. The CDR3 loop spans 16 amino acids. Between the trimmed V and J ends, which lost 5 bases and 4 bases, there was a span of 18 bases. The CDR3 here is CASSDPGLRGYNEQFF. CDR3 DNA: TGTGCCAGCAGTGACCCGGGACTCCGAGGGTACAATGAGCAGTTCTTC.

The rearrangement joins TRBV7-2 to TRBJ2-3, with D possibly called TRBD1 or TRBD2 (6 bases each). The V end lost 1 base, the J end lost 6 bases, and 11 bases lay between the germline ends. The CDR3 has 14 residues. Germline V gene lookup returns CDR1 SGHTA and CDR2 FQGNSA. The CDR3 nucleotides are TGTGCCAGCAGCTTAGTGGGGGGCCGTGATACGCAGTATTTT. Its translation: CASSLVGGRDTQYF.

In its sample, this clonotype was seen many times. The CDR3 reads CASSLGGQGDSPLHF. Here the CDR3 DNA reads TGTGCCAGCAGTTTGGGCGGACAGGGGGATTCACCCCTCCACTTT. This chain connects TRBV12-3 or TRBV12-4 to TRBJ1-6; 10 nucleotides line up with TRBD1. The length of the CDR3 is 15 residues. Trimming at V came to 3 bases and at J to 8 bases, leaving 4 bases not matched to a gene.

This clonotype has just a few counts. The V gene is TRBV7-2, the J gene TRBJ1-1; no clear D gene. This CDR3 comprises 14 residues. Deletions cut 2 bases from V and 4 bases from J, with 11 bases between. CDR1 is SGHTA, CDR2 FQGNSA, per germline. The DNA of the CDR3 is TGTGCCAGCAGCTTAAAAGCTGGAAGCACTGAAGCTTTCTTT. Translation: CASSLKAGSTEAFF.

There are many counts of this clonotype. The chain carries TRBV24-1 and TRBJ2-3; the match to TRBD1 covers 9 bases. The V and J ends lost 3 bases and 5 bases, in that order; junction bases with no gene match: 5. From germline, CDR1 is KGHDR and CDR2 SFDVKD. The CDR3 spans 15 residues. CDR3: CATSDPGQGIDTQYF. DNA for the CDR3: TGTGCCACCAGTGATCCTGGACAGGGGATAGATACGCAGTATTTT.

The rearrangement uses TRBV4-1 and TRBJ2-2; possibly TRBD1 or TRBD2 for D (5 bases each). Germline V gene data show CDR1 as MGHRA and CDR2 as YSYEKL. V dropped 0 bases and J dropped 0 bases, with 20 bases sitting between them. This CDR3 region has 20 residues. DNA for the CDR3: TGCGCCAGCAGCCAAGAGGGAGACAGTTCGATTCCGGCGAACACCGGGGAGCTGTTTTTT. Amino acids: CASSQEGDSSIPANTGELFF.

This clonotype has at least ten counts. The V gene is TRBV7-9, the J gene TRBJ2-5; TRBD2 might be the D (5 bases). Per germline, CDR1 SEHNR and CDR2 FQNEAQ (reference sequence). CDR3 length equals 13 residues. Between the trimmed V and J ends, which lost 7 bases and 2 bases, there was a span of 11 bases. The CDR3 protein is CASTRGRQETQYF. The CDR3 nucleotides read TGTGCCAGCACCCGAGGGAGACAAGAGACCCAGTACTTC.

This clonotype has only a few counts. The rearrangement uses TRBV4-1 and TRBJ1-5; D remains unclear. V was shortened by 1 base and J by 4 bases, with 8 bases between the two germline ends. This CDR3 is built from 14 residues. CDR1 is MGHRA, CDR2 YSYEKL, per germline. The CDR3 spells CASSQVVGNQPQHF. In nucleotides, the CDR3 is TGCGCCAGCAGCCAAGTGGTCGGGAATCAGCCCCAGCATTTT.

This chain uses TRBV7-2 with TRBJ2-5; 11 bases agree with TRBD2. CDR1 SGHTA and CDR2 FQGNSA come from the germline V gene. Trimming at V came to 5 bases and at J to 3 bases, leaving 5 bases not matched to a gene. This CDR3 comprises 15 residues. The CDR3 nucleotides read TGTGCCAGCAGCAAACTAGCGGGGGCCGAAGAGACCCAGTACTTC. It yields the protein CASSKLAGAEETQYF.